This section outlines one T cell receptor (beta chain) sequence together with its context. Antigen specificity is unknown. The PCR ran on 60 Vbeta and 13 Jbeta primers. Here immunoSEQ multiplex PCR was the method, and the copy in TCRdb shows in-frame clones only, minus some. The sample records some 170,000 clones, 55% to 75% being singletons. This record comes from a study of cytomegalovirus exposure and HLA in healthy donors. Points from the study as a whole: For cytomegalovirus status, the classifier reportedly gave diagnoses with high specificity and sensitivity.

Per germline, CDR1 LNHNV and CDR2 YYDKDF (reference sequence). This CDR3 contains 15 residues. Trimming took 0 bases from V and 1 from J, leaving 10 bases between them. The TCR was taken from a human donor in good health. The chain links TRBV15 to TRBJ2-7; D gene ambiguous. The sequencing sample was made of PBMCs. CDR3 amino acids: CATSRDHDGSYEQYF. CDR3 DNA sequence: TGTGCCACCAGCAGAGATCACGACGGGTCCTACGAGCAGTACTTC. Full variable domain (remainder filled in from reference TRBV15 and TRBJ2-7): DAMVIQNPRYQVTQFGKPVTLSCSQTLNHNVMYWYQQKSSQAPKLLFHYYDKDFNNEADTPDNFQSRRPNTSFCFLDIRSPGLGDTAMYLCATSRDHDGSYEQYFGPGTRLTVT.